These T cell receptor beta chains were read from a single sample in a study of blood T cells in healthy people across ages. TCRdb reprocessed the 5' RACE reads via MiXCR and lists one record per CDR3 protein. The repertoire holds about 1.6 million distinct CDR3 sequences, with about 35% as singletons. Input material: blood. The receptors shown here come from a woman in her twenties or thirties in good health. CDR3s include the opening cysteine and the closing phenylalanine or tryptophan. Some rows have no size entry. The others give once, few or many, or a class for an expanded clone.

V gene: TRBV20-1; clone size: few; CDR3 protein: CSASETGHYDEQFF
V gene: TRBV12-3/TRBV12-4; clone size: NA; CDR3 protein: CASTHSGSKQEAQYF
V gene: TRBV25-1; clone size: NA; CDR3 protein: CASSAGVGGTEAFF
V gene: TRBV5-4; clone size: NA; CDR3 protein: CASISLHDNLSYEQYF
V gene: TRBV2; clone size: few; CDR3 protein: CASRTGTDQETQYF
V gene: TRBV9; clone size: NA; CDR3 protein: CTSSVARGGWNEQFF
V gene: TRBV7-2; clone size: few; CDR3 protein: CASSTRSTEHYQPQHF
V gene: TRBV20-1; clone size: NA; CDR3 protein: CSARDLLGQGLETQYF
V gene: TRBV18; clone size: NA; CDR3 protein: CASSHYGTGLDNEQFF
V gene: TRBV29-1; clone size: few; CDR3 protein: CSAGTVMNTEAFF
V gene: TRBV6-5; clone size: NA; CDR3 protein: CASSYSTRRYEQYF
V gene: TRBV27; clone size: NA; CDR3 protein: CASSPDRFNEKLFF
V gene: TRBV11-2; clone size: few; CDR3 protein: CASSLERGYNEQFF
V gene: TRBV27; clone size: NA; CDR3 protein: CASSLFSSYNSPLHF
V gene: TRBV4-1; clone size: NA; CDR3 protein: CASSQDSNRRTYEQYF
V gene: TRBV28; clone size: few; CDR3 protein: CASSFPRPGSYGYTF
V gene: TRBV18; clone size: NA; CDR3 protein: CASSPEGKTSNQPQHF
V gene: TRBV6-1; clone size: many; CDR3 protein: CASRAGGAGITDTQYF
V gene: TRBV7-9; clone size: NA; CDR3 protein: CASIGTPSTEAFF